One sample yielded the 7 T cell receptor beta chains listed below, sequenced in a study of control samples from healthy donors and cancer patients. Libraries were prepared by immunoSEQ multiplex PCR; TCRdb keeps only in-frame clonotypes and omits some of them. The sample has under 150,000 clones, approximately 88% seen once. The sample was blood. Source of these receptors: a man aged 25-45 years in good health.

CDR3 in amino acids: CASSTDDSAYGYTF. DNA of the CDR3: TGTGCCAGCAGTACAGATGACAGTGCCTATGGCTACACCTTC. This rearrangement joins TRBV6-5 to TRBJ1-2; weak D call: TRBD1 (5 bases). Trimming stripped 5 bases from V and 4 bases from J, with 14 bases between. The CDR3 length is 14 residues. From germline, CDR1 is MNHEY and CDR2 SVGAGI.

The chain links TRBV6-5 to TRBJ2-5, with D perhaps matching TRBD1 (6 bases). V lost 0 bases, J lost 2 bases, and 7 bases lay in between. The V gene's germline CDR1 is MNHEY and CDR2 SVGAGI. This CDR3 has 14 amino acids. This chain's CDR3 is CASSYSGQQETQYF. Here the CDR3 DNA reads TGTGCCAGCAGTTACTCAGGACAGCAAGAGACCCAGTACTTC.

The CDR3 region is CASSIISQGSNQPQHF. The CDR3 region has the DNA TGTGCCAGTAGTATAATCTCCCAGGGTAGCAATCAGCCCCAGCATTTT. The chain couples TRBV19 to TRBJ1-5; D may be TRBD1 (5 bases). The ends were cut back, 2 bases at V and 0 bases at J, with 11 bases in the middle. Germline CDR1 reads LNHDA; CDR2 reads SQIVND (reference sequence). The CDR3 length is 16 residues. The full variable domain, rest sourced from reference TRBV19 and TRBJ1-5, is DGGITQSPKYLFRKEGQNVTLSCEQNLNHDAMYWYRQDPGQGLRLIYYSQIVNDFQKGDIAEGYSVSREKKESFPLTVTSAQKNPTAFYLCASSIISQGSNQPQHFGDGTRLSIL.

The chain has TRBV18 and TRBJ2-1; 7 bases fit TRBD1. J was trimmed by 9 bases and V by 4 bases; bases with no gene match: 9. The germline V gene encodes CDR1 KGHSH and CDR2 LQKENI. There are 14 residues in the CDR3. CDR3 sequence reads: CASSLTGTKVEQFF. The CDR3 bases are TGTGCCAGCTCACTGACAGGGACCAAAGTTGAGCAGTTCTTC.

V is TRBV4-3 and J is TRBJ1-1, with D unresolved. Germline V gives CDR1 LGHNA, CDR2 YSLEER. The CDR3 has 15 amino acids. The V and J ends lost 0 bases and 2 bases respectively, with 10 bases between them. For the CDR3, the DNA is TGCGCCAGCAGCCAAGAACGTGGGGAAAACACTGAAGCTTTCTTT. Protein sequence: CASSQERGENTEAFF.

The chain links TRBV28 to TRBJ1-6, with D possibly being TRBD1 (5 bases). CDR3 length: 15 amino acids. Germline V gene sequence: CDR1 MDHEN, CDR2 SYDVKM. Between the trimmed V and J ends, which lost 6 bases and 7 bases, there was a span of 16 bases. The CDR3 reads CASRGNDRNNSPLHF. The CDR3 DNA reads TGTGCCAGCAGGGGGAATGACAGAAACAATTCACCCCTCCACTTT. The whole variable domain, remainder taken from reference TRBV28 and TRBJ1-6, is DVKVTQSSRYLVKRTGEKVFLECVQDMDHENMFWYRQDPGLGLRLIYFSYDVKMKEKGDIPEGYSVSREKKERFSLILESASTNQTSMYLCASRGNDRNNSPLHFGNGTRLTVT.

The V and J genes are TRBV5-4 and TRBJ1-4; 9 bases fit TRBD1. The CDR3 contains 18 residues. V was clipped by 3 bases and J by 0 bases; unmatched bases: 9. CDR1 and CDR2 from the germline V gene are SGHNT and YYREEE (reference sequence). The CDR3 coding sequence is TGTGCCAGCAGCTCCGGGACAGGGTCGATTACAACTAATGAAAAACTGTTTTTT. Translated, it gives CASSSGTGSITTNEKLFF.